These 20 T cell receptor beta chains originate from one sample sequenced in a study of cytomegalovirus exposure and HLA in healthy donors. PCR was performed using 60 Vbeta and 13 Jbeta primers. Clones were read by immunoSEQ multiplex PCR, and TCRdb kept only the in-frame ones, dropping some. The sample lists 130,000 to 150,000 clones; around 78% were seen once. Specimen: PBMCs. Receptors were obtained from a woman between 18 and 29 years old in good health and CMV-seropositive.

The chain is built from TRBV19 and TRBJ2-7, with 8 bases matching TRBD2. This CDR3 has 16 amino acids. Germline V CDR1 and CDR2: LNHDA, SQIVND (reference sequence). Germline trimming cut 5 bases from V and 4 bases from J; bases unmatched to any gene: 13. The DNA for the CDR3 is TGTGCCAGTAGTCTTCACCGGACTAGCAGCATTTACGAGCAGTACTTC. As protein: CASSLHRTSSIYEQYF.

This clone was seen more than once but under ten times. The chain recombines TRBV5-1 with TRBJ2-3; TRBD2 is a possible D gene (5 bases). The CDR3 is 13 residues long. Trimming took 4 bases from V and 2 from J, leaving 8 bases between them. Germline CDR1 is SGHRS and CDR2 is YFSETQ. The CDR3 nucleotides are TGCGCCAGCAGCATCCGGGACACAGATACGCAGTATTTT. Protein product: CASSIRDTDTQYF.

J is TRBJ1-1 and V is TRBV4-2, with 8 bases lining up with TRBD1. This CDR3 spans 16 amino acids. Germline CDR1 reads LGHNA; CDR2 reads YNFKEQ. V lost 0 bases to trimming and J lost 7 bases; unmatched junction nucleotides: 10. The CDR3 nucleotides read TGTGCCAGCAGCCAAGATCAGACAGGGGTGGGAGGTGAAGCTTTCTTT. It encodes CASSQDQTGVGGEAFF.

The chain couples TRBV7-6 to TRBJ2-1, with TRBD2 matching 10 bases. The J segment lost 6 bases and the V segment lost 5 bases, leaving 16 bases of the junction unmatched. Looked up from germline, CDR1 is SGHVS and CDR2 is FNYEAQ. The CDR3 contains 18 residues. CDR3 residues: CASSPLLLSAGGRNEQFF. The CDR3 DNA is TGTGCCAGCAGCCCCCTCCTATTATCAGCGGGGGGGCGCAATGAGCAGTTCTTC.

The chain carries TRBV5-1 and TRBJ2-7; 11 bases align to TRBD1. The CDR3 runs to 16 residues. The V and J ends lost 1 base and 6 bases, in that order; junction bases with no gene match: 9. The germline V gene encodes CDR1 SGHRS and CDR2 YFSETQ. The CDR3 here is CASSLILGQGVGEQYF. CDR3 DNA: TGCGCCAGCAGCTTGATTTTGGGACAGGGGGTCGGCGAGCAGTACTTC.

With regard to this clone: An end of the junction does not agree with germline; a read error may underlie this. This sequence joins TRBV7-9 and TRBJ2-3, with 7 nucleotides matching TRBD2. CDR1 is SEHNR, CDR2 FQNEAQ, per germline (reference sequence). This CDR3 has 15 amino acids. The CDR3 sequence is CTSQASLADTDTQYF. CDR3 coding DNA: TGTACCAGCCAAGCCAGCCTAGCGGACACAGATACGCAGTATTTT.

In this sample, this clone turned up once. The J gene is TRBJ1-2, the V gene TRBV5-6; 7 nucleotides match TRBD1. Germline CDR1 and CDR2: SGHDT and YYEEEE. There are 18 residues in the CDR3. The trim removed 3 bases at V and 2 bases at J, leaving 16 bases unmatched. CDR3 sequence: CASSSAYGRRGRNYGYTF. The CDR3 nucleotides are TGTGCCAGCAGCTCAGCATATGGGCGCAGGGGGAGGAACTATGGCTACACCTTC.

This clone was found a few times. CDR3: CASSSQTGPLSPPLHF. CDR3 nucleotides: TGTGCCAGCAGCTCTCAGACAGGGCCCCTTTCGCCACCCCTCCACTTT. The genes are TRBV7-6 and TRBJ1-6, with 7 bases identical to TRBD1. CDR1 and CDR2 (germline): SGHVS, FNYEAQ. The CDR3 covers 16 residues. V lost 4 bases to trimming and J lost 11 bases; unmatched junction nucleotides: 14.

The J gene is TRBJ2-2, the V gene TRBV7-8, with a weak D call TRBD2 (6 bases). The V and J ends lost 4 bases and 4 bases respectively, with 10 bases between them. From germline, CDR1 is SGHVS and CDR2 FQNEAQ. The CDR3 is 14 residues long. The CDR3 DNA is TGTGCCAGCAGCTACGGGGGTATCACCGGGGAGCTGTTTTTT. Its translation is CASSYGGITGELFF.

The chain is built from TRBV5-1 and TRBJ1-4, with D tentatively TRBD1 (5 bases). Germline assignment: CDR1 SGHRS and CDR2 YFSETQ. This CDR3 has 15 residues. V was pared by 0 bases and J by 6 bases, with 12 bases between. The CDR3 spells CASSLEAGRHEKLFF. The CDR3 DNA is TGCGCCAGCAGCTTGGAGGCAGGGAGGCATGAAAAACTGTTTTTT.

This chain links TRBV11-2 with TRBJ2-3, with 7 nucleotides matching TRBD2. CDR3 length: 17 residues. Germline V gene lookup returns CDR1 SGHAT and CDR2 FQNNGV. The trim removed 1 base at V and 0 bases at J, leaving 7 bases unmatched. The CDR3 bases are TGTGCCAGCAGCTTAGTTCGCAGCGGGATAAGCACAGATACGCAGTATTTT. Translated, it gives CASSLVRSGISTDTQYF.

This chain links TRBV5-4 with TRBJ1-1; D is unresolved. In germline, CDR1 is SGHNT, CDR2 YYREEE (reference sequence). CDR3 length: 14 amino acids. The V gene lost 0 bases and the J gene lost 0 bases, with 6 bases spanning the gap. CDR3 in DNA: TGTGCCAGCAGCTTGGAGGCGGTGAACACTGAAGCTTTCTTT. It encodes CASSLEAVNTEAFF. Using reference TRBV5-4 and TRBJ1-1 for the parts outside the CDR3, the full variable domain is ETGVTQSPTHLIKTRGQQVTLRCSSQSGHNTVSWYQQALGQGPQFIFQYYREEENGRGNFPPRFSGLQFPNYSSELNVNALELDDSALYLCASSLEAVNTEAFFGQGTRLTVV.

This clone was seen a handful of times. CDR3 residues: CASSGGISYEQYF. CDR3 bases: TGCGCCAGCAGTGGCGGCATATCATACGAGCAGTACTTC. The rearrangement links TRBV10-2 to TRBJ2-7, with no clear D. CDR3 length: 13 residues. Trimming took 4 bases from V and 4 from J, leaving 11 bases between them. Germline CDR1 and CDR2: WSHSY and SAAADI.

The chain recombines TRBV5-6 with TRBJ1-2; no definite D call. The CDR3 runs 14 residues. Germline V gene sequence: CDR1 SGHDT, CDR2 YYEEEE. Trimming pared 4 bases from V and 2 bases from J, leaving 12 bases between. The CDR3 nucleotides are TGTGCCAGCAGCGACCCTACAGTCAACTATGGCTACACCTTC. Translated: CASSDPTVNYGYTF.

This sequence joins TRBV6-4 and TRBJ2-4; TRBD2 agrees at 12 bases. This CDR3 is 15 amino acids long. Germline CDR1 MRHNA, CDR2 SNTAGT. Trimming removed 4 bases from V and 8 bases from J; junction bases left unmatched: 6. CDR3 sequence (DNA): TGTGCCAGCAGTGTCGTAGCTAGCGGGGGGGACATTCAGTACTTC. It specifies CASSVVASGGDIQYF.

The chain uses TRBV10-1 and TRBJ2-3, with D possibly matching TRBD2 (6 bases). Deletions cut 3 bases from V and 3 bases from J, with 10 bases between. This CDR3 has 14 residues. The germline CDR1 and CDR2 sequences are WNHNN and SYGVQD (reference sequence). The CDR3 is CASSDGRETDTQYF. The CDR3 DNA follows: TGCGCCAGCAGTGATGGTCGGGAGACAGATACGCAGTATTTT.

The chain employs TRBV28 and TRBJ1-2, with D tentatively TRBD1 (5 bases). Germline CDR1 MDHEN, CDR2 SYDVKM. The CDR3 consists of 13 residues. V dropped 7 bases and J dropped 8 bases, with 17 bases sitting between them. CDR3 bases: TGTGCCAGCACCACCAGTCCAGGGAAAGGCTACACCTTC. This translates into CASTTSPGKGYTF.

This clone was observed a few times. The V call is TRBV29-1, the J call TRBJ2-3; 7 bases map to TRBD2. Germline V gene lookup returns CDR1 SQVTM and CDR2 ANQGSEA. Unmatched junction bases numbered 13, after V lost 7 bases and J lost 3 bases. CDR3 size: 15 residues. CDR3 DNA: TGCAGCGCCCGCTCGGGGGGATCCGGAACAGATACGCAGTATTTT. This encodes CSARSGGSGTDTQYF.

CDR3 sequence: CASSYDPGQGDGYTF. Here the CDR3 DNA reads TGTGCCAGCAGCTATGACCCTGGACAGGGGGATGGCTACACCTTC. V gene TRBV9 combines with J gene TRBJ1-2, with 10 bases identical to TRBD1. The trim removed 4 bases at V and 6 bases at J, leaving 9 bases unmatched. Germline V CDR1 and CDR2: SGDLS, YYNGEE. CDR3 length: 15 amino acids.

The rearrangement links TRBV6-5 to TRBJ1-5; perhaps TRBD1 as D (6 bases). The germline V and J ends were trimmed by 4 bases and 4 bases, with 14 bases remaining between them. Germline loops: CDR1 MNHEY, CDR2 SVGAGI. The CDR3 spans 15 residues. CDR3 DNA: TGTGCCAGCAGTTCCATGGATCAGGGGAATCAGCCCCAGCATTTT. It specifies CASSSMDQGNQPQHF.